This TCR beta chain was sequenced in a study of blood T cell repertoires in COVID-19. Background on the study: The samples span acute and convalescent COVID-19 from the United States, Italy and Spain. PBMCs, B-cell-depleted T cells, or T cells were the source of the cDNA or gDNA that made up the material.

As originally analysed: Researchers report that nucleated cell counts were estimated from reference gene primer amplification. The assay was immunoSEQ multiplex PCR, and TCRdb's table has in-frame clones only and misses some. From that table come the V and J calls and clone size; the DNA was used to work out D and trimming. The data hold about 170,000 clones, with approximately 82% observed a single time. The CDR3 totals 13 residues. The ends were cut back, 4 bases at V and 6 bases at J, with 13 bases in the middle. CDR1 is LGHDT, CDR2 YNNKEL, per germline (reference sequence). The sample was peripheral blood. The sequence was collected from a woman aged 70-85 years who had recovered from COVID-19. V usage is TRBV3-1 (or the pseudogene TRBV3-2) and J usage is TRBJ2-7; D is perhaps TRBD1 (6 bases). CDR3 bases: TGTGCCAGCAGCCGCCGGGACATTCCCGAGCAGTACTTC. It yields the protein CASSRRDIPEQYF.